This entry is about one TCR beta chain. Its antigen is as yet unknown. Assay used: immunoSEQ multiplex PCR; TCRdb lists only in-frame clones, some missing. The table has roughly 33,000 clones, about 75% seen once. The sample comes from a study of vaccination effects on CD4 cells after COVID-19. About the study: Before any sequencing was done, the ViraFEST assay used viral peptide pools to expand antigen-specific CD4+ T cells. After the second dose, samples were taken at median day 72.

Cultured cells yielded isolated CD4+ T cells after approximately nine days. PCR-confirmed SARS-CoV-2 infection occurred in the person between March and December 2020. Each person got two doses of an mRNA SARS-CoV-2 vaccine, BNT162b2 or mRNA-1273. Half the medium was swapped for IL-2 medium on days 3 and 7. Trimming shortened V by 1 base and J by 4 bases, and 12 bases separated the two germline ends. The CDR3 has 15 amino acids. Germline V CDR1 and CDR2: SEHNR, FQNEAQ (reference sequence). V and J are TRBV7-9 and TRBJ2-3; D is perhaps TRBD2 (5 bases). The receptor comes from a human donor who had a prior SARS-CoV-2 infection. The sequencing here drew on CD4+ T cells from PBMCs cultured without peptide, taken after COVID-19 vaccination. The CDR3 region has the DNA TGTGCCAGCAGCTTAGTCGGGATAAGCGCAGATACGCAGTATTTT. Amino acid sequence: CASSLVGISADTQYF.